The 22 T cell receptor beta chains below come from one sample, sequenced in a study of cytomegalovirus exposure and HLA in healthy donors. PCR involved 60 Vbeta and 13 Jbeta primers. Some clones are missing from TCRdb's copy, which holds only in-frame ones; the method was immunoSEQ multiplex PCR. The sample lists about 160,000 clones; 80% to 85% were seen once. Sample: PBMCs. Every receptor here comes from a man aged 18-30 years in good health and CMV-seronegative.

The chain has TRBV4-1 and TRBJ2-3; tentatively, D is TRBD2 (5 bases). With 1 base removed from V and 4 bases from J, the gap between germline ends came to 18 bases. Germline values: CDR1 MGHRA, CDR2 YSYEKL. The CDR3 has 17 amino acids. The CDR3 DNA reads TGCGCCAGCAGCCAAGTTGGAGCGGAAAGACACTCAGATACGCAGTATTTT. This sequence encodes CASSQVGAERHSDTQYF.

The V and J genes are TRBV4-1 and TRBJ1-6, with a weak D call TRBD1 (5 bases). Germline loops: CDR1 MGHRA, CDR2 YSYEKL. CDR3 length: 14 residues. Trimming shortened V by 3 bases and J by 4 bases, and 7 bases separated the two germline ends. CDR3: CASSHGTYNSPLHF. The CDR3, as DNA: TGCGCCAGCAGCCACGGGACTTATAATTCACCCCTCCACTTT.

The J gene is TRBJ1-5, the V gene TRBV9, with D possibly being TRBD1 (6 bases). The V gene lost 3 bases and the J gene lost 2 bases, with 12 bases spanning the gap. The CDR3 contains 15 residues. Germline CDR1 reads SGDLS; CDR2 reads YYNGEE. DNA for the CDR3: TGTGCCAGCAGCGGGCAGGGGTACGGCAATCAGCCCCAGCATTTT. It translates to CASSGQGYGNQPQHF.

The chain carries TRBV28 and TRBJ1-5; D unclear. Looked up from germline, CDR1 is MDHEN and CDR2 is SYDVKM. The V end was cut by 4 bases, the J end by 4 bases, with 17 bases between. The CDR3 extends over 16 amino acids. The CDR3 is CASSSLGVRGNQPQHF. As DNA, the CDR3 is TGTGCCAGCAGTTCACTGGGTGTTCGGGGAAATCAGCCCCAGCATTTT.

V and J are TRBV5-6 and TRBJ2-2, with D perhaps TRBD2 (6 bases). Germline CDR1 reads SGHDT; CDR2 reads YYEEEE. CDR3 length equals 13 residues. V was pared by 5 bases and J by 6 bases, with 11 bases between. The CDR3 here is CASSRDFAGELFF. The DNA for the CDR3 is TGTGCCAGCAGTAGGGACTTCGCCGGGGAGCTGTTTTTT. The full variable domain, with the rest looked up from reference TRBV5-6 and TRBJ2-2, is DAGVTQSPTHLIKTRGQQVTLRCSPKSGHDTVSWYQQALGQGPQFIFQYYEEEERQRGNFPDRFSGHQFPNYSSELNVNALLLGDSALYLCASSRDFAGELFFGEGSRLTVL.

V and J are TRBV15 and TRBJ1-2; D is uncertain. The V gene lost 0 bases and the J gene lost 4 bases, with 3 bases spanning the gap. CDR3 size: 12 residues. The germline V gene has CDR1 LNHNV and CDR2 YYDKDF (reference sequence). As DNA, the CDR3 is TGTGCCACCAGCAGAGACGGCTATGGCTACACCTTC. Its protein is CATSRDGYGYTF.

This sequence joins TRBV10-3 and TRBJ2-7, with 9 nucleotides matching TRBD2. From germline, CDR1 is ENHRY and CDR2 SYGVKD. The CDR3 is made up of 13 amino acids. V shed 4 bases and J 5 bases; nucleotides not matched to a gene: 3. The CDR3 nucleotides read TGTGCCATCAGTGGAGCGGGAGGTCACGAGCAGTACTTC. Translation gives CAISGAGGHEQYF.

V gene TRBV5-1 combines with J gene TRBJ1-4, with TRBD1 identical over 7 bases. The V gene end was trimmed by 7 bases and the J gene end by 2 bases; junction bases not matched to a gene: 11. The germline V gene encodes CDR1 SGHRS and CDR2 YFSETQ. The CDR3 spans 16 residues. CDR3 bases: TGCGCCAGCCGTACTAACAGGGGACCGACTAATGAAAAACTGTTTTTT. Its protein product is CASRTNRGPTNEKLFF.

The chain is built from TRBV19 and TRBJ1-1; 8 bases agree with TRBD1. The CDR3 totals 15 residues. Germline V gives CDR1 LNHDA, CDR2 SQIVND (reference sequence). Trimming cost V 7 bases and J 4 bases; bases outside gene matches: 11. The CDR3, as DNA: TGTGCCAGTAAAATGGCAGGGGGCTTAAGCACTGAAGCTTTCTTT. Translated: CASKMAGGLSTEAFF.

This chain connects TRBV4-1 to TRBJ2-2; weak D call: TRBD2 (6 bases). The CDR3 extends over 17 amino acids. Germline V gene lookup returns CDR1 MGHRA and CDR2 YSYEKL. Trimming took 5 bases from V and 3 from J, leaving 19 bases between them. The DNA of the CDR3 is TGCGCCAGCAGCAACTCGGCGGGGTCTATCCACACCGGGGAGCTGTTTTTT. Translation: CASSNSAGSIHTGELFF.

This rearrangement joins TRBV5-1 to TRBJ2-3, with D possibly matching TRBD2 (7 bases). The CDR3 spans 16 residues. CDR1 is SGHRS, CDR2 YFSETQ, per germline. V was shortened by 2 bases and J by 5 bases, with 18 bases between the two germline ends. CDR3 amino acids: CASSLGGAQVGDTQYF. Written as DNA, the CDR3 is TGCGCCAGCAGCTTAGGGGGGGCCCAGGTAGGAGATACGCAGTATTTT.

The V gene is TRBV7-2, the J gene TRBJ2-2, with D possibly matching TRBD2 (6 bases). Trimming left V 2 bases short and J 7 bases short, with 8 bases between. The CDR3 runs to 13 residues. Germline CDR1 and CDR2: SGHTA and FQGNSA. This chain's CDR3 is CASSLKRVGELFF. In nucleotides, the CDR3 is TGTGCCAGCAGCTTAAAGCGGGTCGGGGAGCTGTTTTTT.

This clone was detected only once. The V call is TRBV7-2, the J call TRBJ2-7, with 9 bases matching TRBD2. CDR3 length equals 13 residues. The junction had 6 bases not matched to a gene; V was cut back by 5 bases and J by 7 bases. Germline CDR1 reads SGHTA; CDR2 reads FQGNSA. The CDR3: CASSGPGLAEQYF. CDR3 in DNA: TGTGCCAGCAGCGGCCCGGGACTAGCAGAGCAGTACTTC.

This clone was observed once. This chain uses TRBV7-9 with TRBJ2-1, with no clear D. V lost 1 base, J lost 6 bases, and 16 bases lay in between. The germline CDR1 and CDR2 sequences are SEHNR and FQNEAQ (reference sequence). The CDR3 spans 16 residues. Here the CDR3 DNA reads TGTGCCAGCAGCTTAGGCGCCGCCCTATCAGGCAATGAGCAGTTCTTC. It encodes CASSLGAALSGNEQFF.

V gene TRBV29-1 combines with J gene TRBJ1-2, with D possibly matching TRBD1 (6 bases). Germline CDR1 and CDR2: SQVTM and ANQGSEA. This CDR3 contains 13 residues. V was shortened by 4 bases and J by 4 bases, with 13 bases between the two germline ends. CDR3 amino acids: CSVVQGGGYGYTF. CDR3 nucleotide sequence: TGCAGCGTTGTACAGGGAGGGGGCTATGGCTACACCTTC.

This clone was detected only a few times. This chain connects TRBV6-1 to TRBJ1-2; no clear D. Germline CDR1 reads MNHNS; CDR2 reads SASEGT. The CDR3 consists of 15 residues. Trimming removed 4 bases from V and 2 bases from J, with 14 bases in between. This CDR3 is CASSGEAWGNYGYTF. The CDR3 DNA is TGTGCCAGCAGTGGGGAGGCTTGGGGAAACTATGGCTACACCTTC.

The V call is TRBV19, the J call TRBJ2-6; possible D gene TRBD1, 6 bases. Germline V CDR1 and CDR2: LNHDA, SQIVND (reference sequence). The CDR3 extends over 15 amino acids. Trimming took 1 base from V and 4 from J, leaving 8 bases between them. The CDR3: CASSIAGAGANVLTF. The CDR3 region has the DNA TGTGCCAGTAGTATAGCAGGGGCCGGGGCCAACGTCCTGACTTTC.

The genes are TRBV7-9 and TRBJ1-1, with D perhaps TRBD1 (6 bases). CDR1 and CDR2 (germline): SEHNR, FQNEAQ (reference sequence). V lost 2 bases, J lost 7 bases, and 11 bases lay in between. This CDR3 is built from 13 residues. DNA for the CDR3: TGTGCCAGCAGCTTACGGACAGACAGTGAAGCTTTCTTT. Encoded protein: CASSLRTDSEAFF.

CDR3: CASSSAGEVGNTIYF. CDR3 coding DNA: TGTGCCAGCAGCTCGGCGGGGGAAGTTGGAAACACCATATATTTT. The V and J genes are TRBV13 and TRBJ1-3; TRBD1 is a possible D gene (5 bases). The ends were cut back, 4 bases at V and 3 bases at J, with 13 bases in the middle. The V gene's germline CDR1 is PRHDT and CDR2 FYEKMQ (reference sequence). The CDR3 is 15 amino acids. The whole variable domain, filled in from reference TRBV13 and TRBJ1-3, reads AAGVIQSPRHLIKEKRETATLKCYPIPRHDTVYWYQQGPGQDPQFLISFYEKMQSDKGSIPDRFSAQQFSDYHSELNMSSLELGDSALYFCASSSAGEVGNTIYFGEGSWLTVV.

The rearrangement uses TRBV18 and TRBJ1-2; 8 bases line up with TRBD1. Germline V CDR1 and CDR2: KGHSH, LQKENI. The CDR3 has 13 residues. V lost 3 bases, J lost 3 bases, and 0 bases stayed unmatched. The CDR3 sequence: CASSPGQDYGYTF. In nucleotides, the CDR3 is TGTGCCAGCTCACCGGGACAGGACTATGGCTACACCTTC.

J is TRBJ1-2 and V is TRBV5-1, with 7 bases lining up with TRBD1. The V gene end was trimmed by 2 bases and the J gene end by 2 bases; junction bases not matched to a gene: 3. The CDR3 loop spans 14 amino acids. Germline V gives CDR1 SGHRS, CDR2 YFSETQ. Here the CDR3 reads CASSFDRANYGYTF. CDR3 sequence (DNA): TGCGCCAGCAGCTTCGACAGGGCCAACTATGGCTACACCTTC.

Details on this clone: Other nucleotide sequences from this sample produce the same CDR3. The chain is built from TRBV7-3 and TRBJ2-1; 9 nucleotides align to TRBD1. The CDR3 is made up of 15 amino acids. V was pared by 5 bases and J by 4 bases, with 6 bases of the junction left unmatched. CDR1 and CDR2 (germline): SGHTA, FQGTGA. The CDR3 protein is CASSLDRGSYNEQFF. CDR3 DNA: TGTGCCAGCAGCCTAGACAGGGGGTCATACAATGAGCAGTTCTTC.